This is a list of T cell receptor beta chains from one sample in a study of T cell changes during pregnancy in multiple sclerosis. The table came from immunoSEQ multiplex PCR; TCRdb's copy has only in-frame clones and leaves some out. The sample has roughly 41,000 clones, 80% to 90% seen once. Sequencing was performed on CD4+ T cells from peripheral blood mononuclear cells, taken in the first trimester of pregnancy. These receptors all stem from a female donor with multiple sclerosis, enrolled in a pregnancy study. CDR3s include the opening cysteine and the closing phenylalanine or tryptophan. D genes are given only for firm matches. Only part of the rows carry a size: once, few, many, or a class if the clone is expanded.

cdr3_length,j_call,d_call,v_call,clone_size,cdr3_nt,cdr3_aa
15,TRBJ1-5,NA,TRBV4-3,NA,TGCGCCAGCAGCCAAGATCCAAATAGCAATCAGCCCCAGCATTTT,CASSQDPNSNQPQHF
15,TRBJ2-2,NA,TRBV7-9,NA,TGTGCCAGCAGCCTCTTAGCTTCGAACACCGGGGAGCTGTTTTTT,CASSLLASNTGELFF
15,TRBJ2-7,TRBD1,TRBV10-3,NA,TGTGCCATCAGTGACACCGGGACAGGGGGTGACGAGCAGTACTTC,CAISDTGTGGDEQYF
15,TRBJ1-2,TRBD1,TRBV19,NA,TGTGCCAGTAGCCAGGGACAGGGACAGGGGTTTGGCTACACCTTC,CASSQGQGQGFGYTF
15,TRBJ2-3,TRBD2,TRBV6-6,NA,TGTGCCAGCAGTTACTGGGCAGGCGGGGGGGATACGCAGTATTTT,CASSYWAGGGDTQYF
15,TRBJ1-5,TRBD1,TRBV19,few,TGTGCCAGTAGTTCTGGGCCAGGGGGCGTTCAGCCCCAGCATTTT,CASSSGPGGVQPQHF
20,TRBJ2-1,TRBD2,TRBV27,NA,TGTGCCAGCAGTTTCAGGACTAGCGGGAGATTGACGATGGGGCTCAATGAGCAGTTCTTC,CASSFRTSGRLTMGLNEQFF
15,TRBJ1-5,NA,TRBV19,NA,TGTGCCACACAAGGACAGATCCATAGCAATCAGCCCCAGCATTTT,CATQGQIHSNQPQHF
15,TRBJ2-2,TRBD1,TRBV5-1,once,TGCGCCAGCAGCCCACGACAGGGGGCAACCGGGGAGCTGTTTTTT,CASSPRQGATGELFF
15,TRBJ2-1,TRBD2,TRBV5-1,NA,TGCGCCAGCAGCTTGGAAGGCGGGAGGATGTATGAGCAGTTCTTC,CASSLEGGRMYEQFF
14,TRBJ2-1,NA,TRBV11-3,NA,TGTGCCAGCAGCTTGGTACTCGCTCACAATGAGCAGTTCTTC,CASSLVLAHNEQFF
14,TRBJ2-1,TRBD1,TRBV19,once,TGTGCCAGTAGTATAGGACAGGGGAACAATGAGCAGTTCTTC,CASSIGQGNNEQFF
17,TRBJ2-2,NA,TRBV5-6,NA,TGTGCCAGCAGCTTGGCCCTTCGACAGAGTAACACCGGGGAGCTGTTTTTT,CASSLALRQSNTGELFF
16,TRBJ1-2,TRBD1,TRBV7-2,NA,TGTGCCAGCAGCCCAGCCTCCTGGACAGGGATTAATGGCTACACCTTC,CASSPASWTGINGYTF
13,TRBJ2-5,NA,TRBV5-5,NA,TGTGCCAGCAGCTTGGCATACCAAGAGACCCAGTACTTC,CASSLAYQETQYF
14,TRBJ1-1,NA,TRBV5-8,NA,TGTGCCAGCAGCTTGGAGGCAGGGCTCACTGAAGCTTTCTTT,CASSLEAGLTEAFF
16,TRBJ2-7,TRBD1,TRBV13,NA,TGTGCCAGCAGCTTACTAGGCAGGGGGCATGCCTACGAGCAGTACTTC,CASSLLGRGHAYEQYF
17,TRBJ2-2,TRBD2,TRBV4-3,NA,TGCGCCAGCAGCCCTCAGGCACTAGCGGGTGTAACCGGGGAGCTGTTTTTT,CASSPQALAGVTGELFF
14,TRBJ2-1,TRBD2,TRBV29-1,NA,TGCAGCGTCACGATTCTTAGCGGGTACAATGAGCAGTTCTTC,CSVTILSGYNEQFF
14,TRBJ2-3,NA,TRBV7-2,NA,TGTGCCAGCAGCTTACGAGCGGCCACAGATACGCAGTATTTT,CASSLRAATDTQYF
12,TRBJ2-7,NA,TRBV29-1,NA,TGCAGCGTTAAACAGTCGGACTACGAGCAGTACTTC,CSVKQSDYEQYF
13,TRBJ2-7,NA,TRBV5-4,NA,TGTGCCAGCAGCTCGGGGTCCTCCTACGAGCAGTACTTC,CASSSGSSYEQYF
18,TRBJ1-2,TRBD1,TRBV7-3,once,TGTGCCAGCAGCTTAGTAGAGCCGGGACAGGGGGCGCAATATGGCTACACCTTC,CASSLVEPGQGAQYGYTF
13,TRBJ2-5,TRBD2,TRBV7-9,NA,TGTGCCAGCGTAAAGCGGGAGGTCGGGGCCCAGTACTTC,CASVKREVGAQYF
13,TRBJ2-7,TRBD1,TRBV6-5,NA,TGTGCCAGTCCGACAGGGGACTCCTACGAGCAGTACTTC,CASPTGDSYEQYF
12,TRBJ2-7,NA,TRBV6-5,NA,TGTGCCAGCAGGAGAACTAACTACGAGCAGTACTTC,CASRRTNYEQYF
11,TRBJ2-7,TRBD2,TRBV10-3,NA,TGTGCCAGTGGACTAGGCTACGAGCAGTACTTC,CASGLGYEQYF
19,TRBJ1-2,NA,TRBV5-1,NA,TGCGCCAGCAGCTTGGTTGTTCTCGACAGGCCTCAAGCTAACTATGGCTACACCTTC,CASSLVVLDRPQANYGYTF
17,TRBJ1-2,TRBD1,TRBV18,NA,TGTGCCAGCTCACGCACCGGGACAGGAGCATCTAACTATGGCTACACCTTC,CASSRTGTGASNYGYTF
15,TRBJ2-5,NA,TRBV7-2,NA,TGTGCCAGCAGCTTAGTAGGCGGCGTTGGGGAGACCCAGTACTTC,CASSLVGGVGETQYF
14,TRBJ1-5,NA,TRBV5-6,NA,TGTGCCAGCAGCCGAAGCGGGGGCAATCAGCCCCAGCATTTT,CASSRSGGNQPQHF
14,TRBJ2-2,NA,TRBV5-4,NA,TGTGCCAGCAGCAATCAGGGTGATGGCGGGGAGCTGTTTTTT,CASSNQGDGGELFF
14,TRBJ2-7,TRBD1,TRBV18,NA,TGTGCCAGCTCACCTACGACAGGGGCCTACGAGCAGTACTTC,CASSPTTGAYEQYF
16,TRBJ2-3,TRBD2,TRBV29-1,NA,TGCAGCGTAGAAGGTCCAGCGGGAGGTGGGTCAGATACGCAGTATTTT,CSVEGPAGGGSDTQYF
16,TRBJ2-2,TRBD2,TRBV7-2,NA,TGTGCCAGCAGCTTTATGCCTAGCGGAAACACCGGGGAGCTGTTTTTT,CASSFMPSGNTGELFF
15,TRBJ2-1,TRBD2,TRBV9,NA,TGTGCCAGCAGCGTAGGGGCGGGAGTTCTTAATGAGCAGTTCTTC,CASSVGAGVLNEQFF
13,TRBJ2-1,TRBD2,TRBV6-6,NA,TGTGCCAGCAGACTAGCGGAAGGGGGTGAGCAGTTCTTC,CASRLAEGGEQFF